These T cell receptor beta chains were read from a single sample in a study of Ad26.COV2.S vaccination and SARS-CoV-2 variants. TCRdb's table, derived via immunoSEQ multiplex PCR, lists solely in-frame clones and lacks some. The repertoire holds fewer than 800,000 clones, with roughly 90% as singletons. The sample in question was peripheral blood, obtained in a trial of Ad26.COV2.S vaccine versus placebo. These receptor sequences come from a person aged 18-60 years who received the Ad26.COV2.S COVID-19 vaccine or a placebo. CDR3s include the opening cysteine and the closing phenylalanine or tryptophan. The order of the fields is CDR3 protein, CDR3 DNA, D gene, V gene, CDR3 length, clone size, J gene. D genes are given only for firm matches. Only part of the rows carry a size: once, few, many, or a class if the clone is expanded.

CDR3 protein: CASSLTRTGSTDTQYF; CDR3 DNA: TGCGCCAGCAGCTTGACCAGGACAGGTAGCACAGATACGCAGTATTTT; D gene: TRBD1; V gene: TRBV5-1; CDR3 length: 16; clone size: NA; J gene: TRBJ2-3
CDR3 protein: CASSDKLTGTFEKLFF; CDR3 DNA: TGTGCCAGCAGTGATAAGCTAACAGGGACGTTCGAAAAACTGTTTTTT; D gene: NA; V gene: TRBV2; CDR3 length: 16; clone size: NA; J gene: TRBJ1-4
CDR3 protein: CASSDRGTGNTIYF; CDR3 DNA: TGTGCCAGCAGTGATAGGGGGACTGGAAACACCATATATTTT; D gene: NA; V gene: TRBV6-1; CDR3 length: 14; clone size: NA; J gene: TRBJ1-3
CDR3 protein: CATSDIPGQGQDTQYF; CDR3 DNA: TGTGCCACCAGTGATATACCGGGACAGGGACAAGATACGCAGTATTTT; D gene: TRBD1; V gene: TRBV24-1; CDR3 length: 16; clone size: NA; J gene: TRBJ2-3
CDR3 protein: CASSLSGANHDEQYF; CDR3 DNA: TGTGCCAGCAGTTTAAGTGGGGCCAATCATGACGAGCAGTACTTC; D gene: NA; V gene: TRBV27; CDR3 length: 15; clone size: NA; J gene: TRBJ2-7
CDR3 protein: CASSSLGLGNYEQYF; CDR3 DNA: TGTGCCAGCAGTTCATTGGGATTGGGAAACTACGAGCAGTACTTC; D gene: NA; V gene: TRBV27; CDR3 length: 15; clone size: NA; J gene: TRBJ2-7
CDR3 protein: CATSDSGGSPGNEQFF; CDR3 DNA: TGTGCCACCAGTGATTCTGGCGGGTCCCCGGGCAATGAGCAGTTCTTC; D gene: NA; V gene: TRBV24-1; CDR3 length: 16; clone size: NA; J gene: TRBJ2-1
CDR3 protein: CSVGRMNTEAFF; CDR3 DNA: TGCAGCGTTGGACGGATGAACACTGAAGCTTTCTTT; D gene: NA; V gene: TRBV29-1; CDR3 length: 12; clone size: NA; J gene: TRBJ1-1
CDR3 protein: CASSLVPGGSYEQYF; CDR3 DNA: TGCGCCAGCAGCTTGGTTCCGGGGGGTTCCTACGAGCAGTACTTC; D gene: TRBD2; V gene: TRBV5-1; CDR3 length: 15; clone size: NA; J gene: TRBJ2-7
CDR3 protein: CATSDSGTFDGYTF; CDR3 DNA: TGTGCCACCAGTGATTCCGGGACGTTTGATGGCTACACCTTC; D gene: NA; V gene: TRBV24-1; CDR3 length: 14; clone size: NA; J gene: TRBJ1-2
CDR3 protein: CASSSVREGTGELFF; CDR3 DNA: TGTGCCAGCAGTTCCGTCCGGGAAGGCACCGGGGAGCTGTTTTTT; D gene: NA; V gene: TRBV6-5; CDR3 length: 15; clone size: NA; J gene: TRBJ2-2
CDR3 protein: CASSKTGVFSPLHF; CDR3 DNA: TGTGCCAGTAGCAAGACAGGGGTTTTTTCACCCCTCCACTTT; D gene: TRBD1; V gene: TRBV19; CDR3 length: 14; clone size: NA; J gene: TRBJ1-6
CDR3 protein: CASSHAGSGYEQYF; CDR3 DNA: TGTGCCAGCAGCCACGCGGGGTCGGGGTACGAGCAGTACTTC; D gene: NA; V gene: TRBV3-1/TRBV3-2; CDR3 length: 14; clone size: NA; J gene: TRBJ2-7
CDR3 protein: CASRYLLKATEAFF; CDR3 DNA: TGTGCCAGCAGATACCTTCTAAAGGCCACTGAAGCTTTCTTT; D gene: NA; V gene: TRBV9; CDR3 length: 14; clone size: NA; J gene: TRBJ1-1
CDR3 protein: CASTGAGQPDEKLFF; CDR3 DNA: TGTGCCAGTACTGGGGCGGGGCAGCCAGATGAAAAACTGTTTTTT; D gene: NA; V gene: TRBV2; CDR3 length: 15; clone size: NA; J gene: TRBJ1-4
CDR3 protein: CASSSLLLSSYNEQFF; CDR3 DNA: TGTGCCAGCAGCTCTCTCCTGCTCAGCTCCTACAATGAGCAGTTCTTC; D gene: NA; V gene: TRBV7-6; CDR3 length: 16; clone size: NA; J gene: TRBJ2-1
CDR3 protein: CASRETGGGQPQHF; CDR3 DNA: TGTGCCAGCAGGGAGACAGGGGGCGGTCAGCCCCAGCATTTT; D gene: TRBD1; V gene: TRBV27; CDR3 length: 14; clone size: NA; J gene: TRBJ1-5
CDR3 protein: CASSPPGQGNNEQFF; CDR3 DNA: TGTGCCAGCTCACCACCGGGACAGGGAAACAATGAGCAGTTCTTC; D gene: TRBD1; V gene: TRBV18; CDR3 length: 15; clone size: NA; J gene: TRBJ2-1
CDR3 protein: CASIGLPGETQYF; CDR3 DNA: TGTGCCAGCATTGGACTCCCCGGGGAGACCCAGTACTTC; D gene: NA; V gene: TRBV2; CDR3 length: 13; clone size: NA; J gene: TRBJ2-5
CDR3 protein: CASSWASTDTQYF; CDR3 DNA: TGTGCCAGCAGCTGGGCCAGCACAGATACGCAGTATTTT; D gene: NA; V gene: TRBV7-3; CDR3 length: 13; clone size: NA; J gene: TRBJ2-3
CDR3 protein: CASSLGTSGTNEQFF; CDR3 DNA: TGTGCCAGCAGCTTGGGGACTAGCGGGACTAATGAGCAGTTCTTC; D gene: TRBD2; V gene: TRBV5-5; CDR3 length: 15; clone size: NA; J gene: TRBJ2-1
CDR3 protein: CATSRDVSYYGYTF; CDR3 DNA: TGTGCCACCAGCAGAGACGTCAGCTACTATGGCTACACCTTC; D gene: NA; V gene: TRBV15; CDR3 length: 14; clone size: NA; J gene: TRBJ1-2
CDR3 protein: CASSFLAGTDTQYF; CDR3 DNA: TGTGCCAGCAGCTTCCTAGCGGGCACAGATACGCAGTATTTT; D gene: TRBD2; V gene: TRBV7-3; CDR3 length: 14; clone size: NA; J gene: TRBJ2-3
CDR3 protein: CASSLGGDYTF; CDR3 DNA: TGTGCCAGCAGCTTGGGGGGCGACTACACCTTC; D gene: NA; V gene: TRBV5-6; CDR3 length: 11; clone size: NA; J gene: TRBJ1-2
CDR3 protein: CASSPGPDSYNEQFF; CDR3 DNA: TGCGCCAGCAGCCCGGGTCCCGACTCCTACAATGAGCAGTTCTTC; D gene: NA; V gene: TRBV5-1; CDR3 length: 15; clone size: NA; J gene: TRBJ2-1
CDR3 protein: CASSLETGRRGETQYF; CDR3 DNA: TGCGCCAGCAGCTTGGAAACAGGGAGAAGGGGAGAGACCCAGTACTTC; D gene: NA; V gene: TRBV5-1; CDR3 length: 16; clone size: once; J gene: TRBJ2-5
CDR3 protein: CATSGTWTGTGELFF; CDR3 DNA: TGTGCCACCAGTGGGACATGGACAGGGACCGGGGAGCTGTTTTTT; D gene: TRBD1; V gene: TRBV24-1; CDR3 length: 15; clone size: NA; J gene: TRBJ2-2
CDR3 protein: CASSVDSSNSPLHF; CDR3 DNA: TGTGCCAGTAGTGTGGACAGTTCTAATTCACCCCTCCACTTT; D gene: NA; V gene: TRBV19; CDR3 length: 14; clone size: NA; J gene: TRBJ1-6
CDR3 protein: CASSYAVGLNYGYTF; CDR3 DNA: TGTGCCAGCAGTTACGCCGTCGGCCTAAACTATGGCTACACCTTC; D gene: NA; V gene: TRBV6-2/TRBV6-3; CDR3 length: 15; clone size: NA; J gene: TRBJ1-2
CDR3 protein: CASSLARGLVMNTEAFF; CDR3 DNA: TGTGCCAGCAGCTTAGCGCGGGGGCTGGTCATGAACACTGAAGCTTTCTTT; D gene: NA; V gene: TRBV7-2; CDR3 length: 17; clone size: NA; J gene: TRBJ1-1
CDR3 protein: CASARGGTNTEAFF; CDR3 DNA: TGCGCCAGCGCCAGAGGGGGCACGAACACTGAAGCTTTCTTT; D gene: TRBD1; V gene: TRBV5-1; CDR3 length: 14; clone size: NA; J gene: TRBJ1-1
CDR3 protein: CASSLTGTGSGETQYF; CDR3 DNA: TGTGCCAGCAGCTTAACCGGGACAGGATCAGGGGAGACCCAGTACTTC; D gene: TRBD1; V gene: TRBV7-3; CDR3 length: 16; clone size: NA; J gene: TRBJ2-5
CDR3 protein: CASSQDVGAGELFF; CDR3 DNA: TGCGCCAGCAGCCAAGATGTCGGGGCCGGGGAGCTGTTTTTT; D gene: NA; V gene: TRBV4-3; CDR3 length: 14; clone size: NA; J gene: TRBJ2-2
CDR3 protein: CASSFGSQGTEAFF; CDR3 DNA: TGTGCCAGCAGCTTCGGGAGCCAGGGAACTGAAGCTTTCTTT; D gene: NA; V gene: TRBV7-8; CDR3 length: 14; clone size: NA; J gene: TRBJ1-1
CDR3 protein: CASSLETSGRGNEQFF; CDR3 DNA: TGTGCCAGCAGCTTGGAGACTAGCGGGAGAGGCAATGAGCAGTTCTTC; D gene: TRBD2; V gene: TRBV5-6; CDR3 length: 16; clone size: NA; J gene: TRBJ2-1
CDR3 protein: CASSQDVGGVGDTQYF; CDR3 DNA: TGCGCCAGCAGCCAAGATGTGGGGGGGGTGGGAGATACGCAGTATTTT; D gene: TRBD2; V gene: TRBV4-3; CDR3 length: 16; clone size: NA; J gene: TRBJ2-3
CDR3 protein: CASSGGTGREPQHF; CDR3 DNA: TGTGCCAGCAGTGGTGGGACAGGGAGGGAGCCCCAGCATTTT; D gene: TRBD1; V gene: TRBV2; CDR3 length: 14; clone size: NA; J gene: TRBJ1-5
CDR3 protein: CASTSPPPNYGYTF; CDR3 DNA: TGTGCCAGCACCTCACCTCCCCCTAACTATGGCTACACCTTC; D gene: NA; V gene: TRBV6-6; CDR3 length: 14; clone size: NA; J gene: TRBJ1-2
CDR3 protein: CASSFGLAADTQYF; CDR3 DNA: TGTGCCAGCAGCTTTGGACTAGCGGCAGATACGCAGTATTTT; D gene: TRBD2; V gene: TRBV7-9; CDR3 length: 14; clone size: many; J gene: TRBJ2-3
CDR3 protein: CASSPPRGRSHNEQFF; CDR3 DNA: TGTGCCAGCAGCCCTCCTCGCGGGAGGTCCCACAATGAGCAGTTCTTC; D gene: TRBD2; V gene: TRBV27; CDR3 length: 16; clone size: NA; J gene: TRBJ2-1
CDR3 protein: CASHLLPTETQYF; CDR3 DNA: TGCGCCAGCCACTTGCTTCCTACCGAGACCCAGTACTTC; D gene: NA; V gene: TRBV5-1; CDR3 length: 13; clone size: NA; J gene: TRBJ2-5
CDR3 protein: CASRSQGHGYTF; CDR3 DNA: TGTGCCAGCAGATCTCAGGGGCATGGCTACACCTTC; D gene: NA; V gene: TRBV6-5; CDR3 length: 12; clone size: NA; J gene: TRBJ1-2
CDR3 protein: CASSSPRGGNTEAFF; CDR3 DNA: TGTGCCAGCAGTTCCCCGAGGGGAGGGAACACTGAAGCTTTCTTT; D gene: NA; V gene: TRBV27; CDR3 length: 15; clone size: NA; J gene: TRBJ1-1
CDR3 protein: CASSQGEINEKLFF; CDR3 DNA: TGTGCCAGCAGCCAAGGAGAGATCAATGAAAAACTGTTTTTT; D gene: NA; V gene: TRBV4-2; CDR3 length: 14; clone size: NA; J gene: TRBJ1-4
CDR3 protein: CASSLGTGGGQPQHF; CDR3 DNA: TGCGCCAGCAGCTTGGGTACAGGGGGGGGTCAGCCCCAGCATTTT; D gene: TRBD1; V gene: TRBV5-1; CDR3 length: 15; clone size: NA; J gene: TRBJ1-5
CDR3 protein: CAISEIQNYGYTF; CDR3 DNA: TGTGCCATCAGTGAGATACAGAACTATGGCTACACCTTC; D gene: NA; V gene: TRBV10-3; CDR3 length: 13; clone size: few; J gene: TRBJ1-2
CDR3 protein: CASSSRGDNEQFF; CDR3 DNA: TGCGCCAGCAGCTCGAGGGGGGACAATGAGCAGTTCTTC; D gene: NA; V gene: TRBV5-1; CDR3 length: 13; clone size: NA; J gene: TRBJ2-1
CDR3 protein: CSVSRGNEQYF; CDR3 DNA: TGCAGCGTTTCACGGGGCAACGAGCAGTACTTC; D gene: NA; V gene: TRBV29-1; CDR3 length: 11; clone size: few; J gene: TRBJ2-7
CDR3 protein: CASSQEVWDEQYF; CDR3 DNA: TGTGCCAGCTCACAGGAGGTTTGGGACGAGCAGTACTTC; D gene: NA; V gene: TRBV18; CDR3 length: 13; clone size: NA; J gene: TRBJ2-7
CDR3 protein: CASSQGITSNQPQHF; CDR3 DNA: TGTGCCAGCAGCCAAGGGATAACTAGCAATCAGCCCCAGCATTTT; D gene: NA; V gene: TRBV4-2; CDR3 length: 15; clone size: NA; J gene: TRBJ1-5
CDR3 protein: CASNLGTRGHGEKLFF; CDR3 DNA: TGTGCCAGTAACTTGGGCACCAGGGGGCATGGTGAAAAACTGTTTTTT; D gene: TRBD1; V gene: TRBV19; CDR3 length: 16; clone size: NA; J gene: TRBJ1-4
CDR3 protein: CASSLGGGTVNQPQHF; CDR3 DNA: TGTGCCAGCAGCTTAGGGGGCGGGACAGTCAACCAGCCCCAGCATTTT; D gene: TRBD1; V gene: TRBV7-9; CDR3 length: 16; clone size: NA; J gene: TRBJ1-5
CDR3 protein: CASSSSSGQWGEQYF; CDR3 DNA: TGTGCCAGCAGCTCATCTAGCGGGCAGTGGGGGGAGCAGTACTTC; D gene: TRBD2; V gene: TRBV11-3; CDR3 length: 15; clone size: NA; J gene: TRBJ2-7
CDR3 protein: CASSLAREYNSPLHF; CDR3 DNA: TGTGCCAGCAGCTTAGCTCGGGAATATAATTCACCCCTCCACTTT; D gene: NA; V gene: TRBV7-9; CDR3 length: 15; clone size: few; J gene: TRBJ1-6
CDR3 protein: CAWSPKSGLVYEQYF; CDR3 DNA: TGTGCCTGGAGTCCAAAGTCGGGGCTGGTTTACGAGCAGTACTTC; D gene: NA; V gene: TRBV30; CDR3 length: 15; clone size: few; J gene: TRBJ2-7
CDR3 protein: CASSSDPVGYEQFF; CDR3 DNA: TGTGCCAGCAGCTCGGACCCTGTTGGGTATGAGCAGTTCTTC; D gene: NA; V gene: TRBV5-4; CDR3 length: 14; clone size: NA; J gene: TRBJ2-1
CDR3 protein: CASSLKTGLHTPLHF; CDR3 DNA: TGTGCCAGCAGCTTAAAGACAGGGCTGCATACACCCCTCCACTTT; D gene: TRBD1; V gene: TRBV5-4; CDR3 length: 15; clone size: few; J gene: TRBJ1-6
CDR3 protein: CASRTPNTGELFF; CDR3 DNA: TGTGCCAGCAGAACACCGAACACCGGGGAGCTGTTTTTT; D gene: NA; V gene: TRBV6-4; CDR3 length: 13; clone size: NA; J gene: TRBJ2-2
CDR3 protein: CASSQSGWEGFYEQYF; CDR3 DNA: TGTGCCAGCAGCCAAAGTGGGTGGGAGGGCTTCTACGAGCAGTACTTC; D gene: TRBD2; V gene: TRBV3-1/TRBV3-2; CDR3 length: 16; clone size: NA; J gene: TRBJ2-7
CDR3 protein: CSASSGRSYEQFF; CDR3 DNA: TGCAGCGCCTCAAGCGGGAGGAGTTATGAGCAGTTCTTC; D gene: TRBD2; V gene: TRBV29-1; CDR3 length: 13; clone size: NA; J gene: TRBJ2-1